The next 23 T cell receptor beta chains were all read from a single sample in a study of CD8 T cells in ankylosing spondylitis (dated by TCRdb to 2015 to 2018). Library creation used 5' RACE. The reads were generated on an Illumina HiSeq 2500. TCRdb reanalyzed the raw reads on its own, using fastp at Q25 for trimming and MiXCR for clone calling, and kept in-frame beta chains. One record per CDR3 amino acid sequence lists the most common genes and DNA. The sample data list 40,000 or so distinct CDR3 sequences, and 8% to 13% of these were observed just once. Approximately 1.4% of the sample is in the top ten clones. Sequences were obtained from blood, either unsorted or a sorted T cell fraction (not recorded which). These receptors originate from a male donor with ankylosing spondylitis or in good health (not recorded which).

This clonotype was detected a few times. The chain couples TRBV28 to TRBJ2-3; D is ambiguous. The V and J ends lost 4 bases and 7 bases respectively, with 15 bases between them. This CDR3 contains 14 residues. Per the germline V gene, CDR1 is MDHEN and CDR2 is SYDVKM. CDR3 loop: CASSSTLSTNTQYF. As DNA, the CDR3 is TGTGCCAGCAGTTCAACCCTGAGTACAAATACGCAGTATTTT. Combining the CDR3 with reference TRBV28 and TRBJ2-3 gives the whole variable domain DVKVTQSSRYLVKRTGEKVFLECVQDMDHENMFWYRQDPGLGLRLIYFSYDVKMKEKGDIPEGYSVSREKKERFSLILESASTNQTSMYLCASSSTLSTNTQYFGPGTRLTVL.

This clonotype was recorded many times. The chain joins TRBV5-1 to TRBJ1-1; no clear D. CDR3 length: 14 amino acids. The ends were cut back, 6 bases at V and 4 bases at J, with 16 bases in the middle. Germline V gene data show CDR1 as SGHRS and CDR2 as YFSETQ. The CDR3 region is CASTTGQTPTEAFF. The CDR3 DNA reads as TGCGCCAGCACCACCGGTCAGACCCCCACTGAAGCTTTCTTT. The whole variable domain, remainder taken from reference TRBV5-1 and TRBJ1-1, is KAGVTQTPRYLIKTRGQQVTLSCSPISGHRSVSWYQQTPGQGLQFLFEYFSETQRNKGNFPGRFSGRQFSNSRSEMNVSTLELGDSALYLCASTTGQTPTEAFFGQGTRLTVV.

This clonotype was picked up many times. CDR3 region: CASSVGVVTGELFF. The CDR3 nucleotides are TGCGCCAGCAGCGTGGGGGTCGTCACCGGGGAGCTGTTTTTT. This rearrangement joins TRBV5-1 to TRBJ2-2; D is tentatively TRBD1 or TRBD2 (5 bases each). Trimming removed 4 bases from V and 4 bases from J, with 11 bases in between. The CDR3 sequence is 14 residues long. In germline, CDR1 is SGHRS, CDR2 YFSETQ.

This clonotype was detected ten times or more. This chain uses TRBV28 with TRBJ1-5, with D uncertain. The CDR3 has 14 residues. Trimming removed 2 bases at V and 7 bases at J, with 12 bases between. Germline CDR1 and CDR2: MDHEN and SYDVKM. CDR3 residues: CASSLRRVNQPQHF. For the CDR3, the DNA is TGTGCCAGCAGTTTAAGGAGGGTCAACCAGCCCCAGCATTTT.

In this sample, this clonotype turned up many times. This chain uses TRBV10-3 with TRBJ2-1; no firm D call. Germline-derived CDR1 and CDR2 are ENHRY and SYGVKD. The V end was cut by 3 bases, the J end by 11 bases, with 8 bases between. The CDR3 has 11 residues. CDR3: CAISDAEKQFF. CDR3 nucleotide sequence: TGTGCCATCAGTGACGCGGAAAAGCAGTTCTTC.

The sample holds many counts of this clonotype. The chain uses TRBV3-1 and TRBJ2-2; 10 bases map to TRBD2. Germline V gives CDR1 LGHDT, CDR2 YNNKEL (reference sequence). V trimming: 7 bases; J trimming: 0 bases; junction bases outside the gene matches: 8. The CDR3 runs 17 residues. The chain's CDR3 is CASNLASGGPNTGELFF. The CDR3 bases are TGTGCCAGCAACCTGGCTAGCGGGGGTCCGAACACCGGGGAGCTGTTTTTT.

This clonotype was recorded many times. The gene calls are TRBV29-1 and TRBJ1-1; perhaps TRBD1 as D (5 bases). The CDR3 covers 13 residues. Germline values: CDR1 SQVTM, CDR2 ANQGSEA. The ends were cut back, 6 bases at V and 2 bases at J, with 13 bases in the middle. The chain's CDR3 is CSVRQKINTEAFF. CDR3 nucleotide sequence: TGCAGCGTCCGACAGAAAATTAACACTGAAGCTTTCTTT. Filled out from reference TRBV29-1 and TRBJ1-1, the complete variable domain reads SAVISQKPSRDICQRGTSLTIQCQVDSQVTMMFWYRQQPGQSLTLIATANQGSEATYESGFVIDKFPISRPNLTFSTLTVSNMSPEDSSIYLCSVRQKINTEAFFGQGTRLTVV.

This clonotype was counted at least ten times. The chain couples TRBV5-1 to TRBJ1-2, with TRBD1 matching over 7 bases. Germline-derived CDR1 and CDR2 are SGHRS and YFSETQ. Unmatched junction bases numbered 6, after V lost 4 bases and J lost 6 bases. The length of the CDR3 is 13 residues. CDR3 sequence: CASSPGQNNGYTF. CDR3 coding DNA: TGCGCCAGCAGCCCGGGACAGAATAATGGCTACACCTTC.

There are many counts of this clonotype. The chain carries TRBV12-3 or TRBV12-4 and TRBJ2-2; D is unresolved. The V end was cut by 1 base, the J end by 5 bases, with 5 bases between. There are 13 residues in the CDR3. CDR3 nucleotide sequence: TGTGCCAGCAGTTTAGAGGGAACCGGGGAGCTGTTTTTT. Encoded protein: CASSLEGTGELFF.

This clonotype was recorded a few times. The rearrangement uses TRBV6-1 and TRBJ1-6; no clear D. V was clipped by 5 bases and J by 0 bases, with 20 bases between them. The length of the CDR3 is 19 residues. Germline V gene data show CDR1 as MNHNS and CDR2 as SASEGT. The CDR3 loop reads CASSPNSFPLSSYNSPLHF. DNA for the CDR3: TGTGCCAGCAGTCCAAACAGTTTCCCACTCAGCTCCTATAATTCACCCCTCCACTTT.

The V and J genes are TRBV5-5 and TRBJ2-1; 10 nucleotides agree with TRBD1. The germline V gene encodes CDR1 SGHKS and CDR2 YYEKEE (reference sequence). V was pared by 5 bases and J by 8 bases, with 10 bases of the junction left unmatched. The CDR3 covers 15 residues. CDR3 sequence reads: CASSYRQGAGDEQFF. DNA for the CDR3: TGTGCCAGCAGTTACCGACAGGGGGCGGGTGATGAGCAGTTCTTC.

In this sample, this clonotype turned up many times. The genes are TRBV5-1 and TRBJ1-1; D perhaps matches TRBD1 (5 bases). V was shortened by 1 base and J by 1 base, with 8 bases between the two germline ends. The CDR3 length is 14 residues. The germline V gene has CDR1 SGHRS and CDR2 YFSETQ. CDR3 DNA: TGCGCCAGCAGCTTGACAGGAAGGAACACTGAAGCTTTCTTT. It specifies CASSLTGRNTEAFF.

As for this clonotype: Compared with germline, one end of the junction differs, possibly owing to a read error. V and J are TRBV2 and TRBJ1-2; 8 nucleotides align to TRBD1. Per the germline V gene, CDR1 is SNHLY and CDR2 is FYNNEI. The CDR3 has 15 amino acids. CDR3 amino acids: CANSEVRTGKNAYTF. The CDR3 DNA follows: TGTGCCAACAGTGAAGTCCGGACAGGGAAAAATGCCTACACCTTC.

This clonotype was observed many times. V and J are TRBV10-3 and TRBJ2-1; possible D gene TRBD1, 5 bases. From germline, CDR1 is ENHRY and CDR2 SYGVKD. CDR3 size: 13 residues. The germline V and J ends were trimmed by 6 bases and 5 bases, with 11 bases remaining between them. CDR3 nucleotides: TGTGCCATCAGGGGGCCGGTGAACAATGAGCAGTTCTTC. The encoded protein is CAIRGPVNNEQFF.

This clonotype was found many times. The genes are TRBV5-6 and TRBJ2-7, with D maybe TRBD2 (5 bases). Between the trimmed V and J ends, which lost 0 bases and 6 bases, there was a span of 10 bases. The CDR3 spans 13 residues. CDR1 and CDR2 from the germline V gene are SGHDT and YYEEEE. CDR3: CASSLAVAGEQYF. The CDR3 bases are TGTGCCAGCAGCTTGGCCGTTGCGGGCGAGCAGTACTTC.

In this sample, this clonotype turned up many times. The gene calls are TRBV2 and TRBJ1-6; 9 bases fit TRBD1. Losses at the gene ends were 6 bases for V and 8 bases for J; bases not matched to a gene: 14. This CDR3 has 17 residues. Germline-derived CDR1 and CDR2 are SNHLY and FYNNEI. The DNA of the CDR3 is TGTGCCAGCAGGAGGGACAGGGTATTAAACTGGGATTCACCCCTCCACTTT. Translation: CASRRDRVLNWDSPLHF.

Many counts were recorded for this clonotype. The chain uses TRBV2 and TRBJ2-5; TRBD1 matches 7 bases. V lost 2 bases and J lost 6; bases outside the gene matches: 6. The CDR3 loop spans 14 amino acids. Germline V lookup: CDR1 SNHLY, CDR2 FYNNEI. DNA for the CDR3: TGTGCCAGCAGTGAACATGGGACAGCCCAGACCCAGTACTTC. Its translation is CASSEHGTAQTQYF.

The V call is TRBV18, the J call TRBJ2-7; TRBD1 might be the D (8 bases). CDR1 KGHSH and CDR2 LQKENI come from the germline V gene. The CDR3 totals 14 residues. The V and J ends lost 5 bases and 5 bases respectively, with 16 bases between them. CDR3 in DNA: TGTGCCAGCTCAAAAACAGGGGGGGAAAACGAGCAGTACTTC. Residues: CASSKTGGENEQYF.

Notes on this clonotype: Just one base apart from a much larger clone, this may be a read error. This rearrangement joins TRBV12-3 or TRBV12-4 to TRBJ2-5, with D possibly called TRBD1 or TRBD2 (6 bases each). V lost 6 bases, J lost 9 bases, and 20 bases lay in between. The CDR3 is 14 residues long. The CDR3 coding sequence is TGTGCCAGCAGGCAGACGGGGGCAAGGGAGGCCCAGTACTTC. This encodes CASRQTGAREAQYF.

Many counts were recorded for this clonotype. This chain's CDR3 is CASSQDRRMYEQYF. As DNA, the CDR3 is TGTGCCAGCAGCCAAGATAGGAGAATGTACGAGCAGTACTTC. The chain carries TRBV3-1 and TRBJ2-7; D unclear. Between the trimmed V and J ends, which lost 0 bases and 4 bases, there was a span of 10 bases. The CDR3 is 14 amino acids. Germline-derived CDR1 and CDR2 are LGHDT and YNNKEL (reference sequence).

The table lists this clonotype with many counts. The rearrangement uses TRBV24-1 and TRBJ1-3; 7 bases are a match to TRBD1. CDR1 KGHDR and CDR2 SFDVKD come from the germline V gene. The CDR3 consists of 20 residues. The V gene end was trimmed by 8 bases and the J gene end by 0 bases; junction bases not matched to a gene: 21. CDR3 in DNA: TGTGCCACCACCCGGTTTCGTGACCGGGACAGATTACACTCTGGAAACACCATATATTTT. It encodes CATTRFRDRDRLHSGNTIYF.

This clonotype came up a few times. The chain combines TRBV12-3 or TRBV12-4 with TRBJ2-2; 8 bases are shared with TRBD2. V lost 7 bases and J lost 7; bases outside the gene matches: 11. CDR3 length: 15 residues. The chain's CDR3 is CASNLRPGLDGELFF. CDR3 nucleotide sequence: TGTGCCAGCAATCTACGCCCGGGACTAGACGGGGAGCTGTTTTTT.

There are many counts of this clonotype. The V gene is TRBV29-1, the J gene TRBJ2-2, with TRBD1 matching over 9 bases. With 8 bases clipped from V and 4 bases from J, the junction kept 8 bases outside the gene matches. CDR3 length: 14 amino acids. Looked up from germline, CDR1 is SQVTM and CDR2 is ANQGSEA. CDR3 loop: CSTGQGAGTGELFF. In DNA, the CDR3 is TGCAGCACGGGACAGGGAGCTGGCACCGGGGAGCTGTTTTTT.